This T cell receptor beta chain was found in a study of blood T cell repertoires in COVID-19. Sequencing used immunoSEQ multiplex PCR; TCRdb keeps in-frame clones, though not all of them. Here the sample spans about 210,000 clones, approximately 81% being singletons. Germline values: CDR1 SGHDN, CDR2 FVKESK. The CDR3 is 14 amino acids. V was clipped by 0 bases and J by 7 bases; unmatched bases: 3. The sample consisted of PBMCs or T cells enriched from blood (not recorded which). The rearrangement links TRBV14 to TRBJ1-2, with 9 bases matching TRBD1. This receptor was obtained from a woman aged 45 to 65 with acute COVID-19. CDR3 in DNA: TGTGCCAGCAGCCAAGAAACAGGGGGCCGTGGCTACACCTTC. Its protein is CASSQETGGRGYTF.